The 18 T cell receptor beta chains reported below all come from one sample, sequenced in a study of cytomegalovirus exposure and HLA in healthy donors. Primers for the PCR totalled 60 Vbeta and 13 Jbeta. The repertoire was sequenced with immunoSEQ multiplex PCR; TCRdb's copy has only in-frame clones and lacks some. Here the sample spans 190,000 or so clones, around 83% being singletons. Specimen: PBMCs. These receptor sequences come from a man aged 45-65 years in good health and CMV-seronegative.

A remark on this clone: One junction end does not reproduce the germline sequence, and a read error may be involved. The CDR3 DNA follows: TGTGCTAGCAGCCCCAAGGGAGTTCAGCCCCAGCATTTT. Translating it yields CASSPKGVQPQHF. V and J are TRBV7-7 and TRBJ1-5; D unclear. Per germline, CDR1 SSHAT and CDR2 FNYEAQ (reference sequence). The CDR3 extends over 13 amino acids.

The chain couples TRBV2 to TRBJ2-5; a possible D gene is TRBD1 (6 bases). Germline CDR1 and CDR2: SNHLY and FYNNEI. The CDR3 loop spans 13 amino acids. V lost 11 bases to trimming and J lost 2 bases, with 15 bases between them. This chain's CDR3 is CASRQGSQETQYF. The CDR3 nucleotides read TGTGCCTCCAGGCAGGGGTCACAAGAGACCCAGTACTTC.

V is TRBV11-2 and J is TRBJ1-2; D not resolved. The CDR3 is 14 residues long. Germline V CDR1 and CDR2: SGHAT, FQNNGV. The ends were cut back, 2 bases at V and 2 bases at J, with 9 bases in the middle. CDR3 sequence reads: CASSLRLANYGYTF. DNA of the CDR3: TGTGCCAGCAGCTTACGTTTGGCAAACTATGGCTACACCTTC.

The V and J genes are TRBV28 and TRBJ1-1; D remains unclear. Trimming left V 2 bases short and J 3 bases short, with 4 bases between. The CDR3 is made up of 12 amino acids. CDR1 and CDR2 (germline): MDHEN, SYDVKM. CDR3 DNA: TGTGCCAGCAGTTTAAGAGACACTGAAGCTTTCTTT. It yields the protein CASSLRDTEAFF.

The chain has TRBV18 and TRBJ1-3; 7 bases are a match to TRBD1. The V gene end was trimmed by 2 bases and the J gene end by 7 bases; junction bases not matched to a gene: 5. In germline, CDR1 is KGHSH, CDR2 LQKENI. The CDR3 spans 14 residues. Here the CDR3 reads CASSPSEGANTIYF. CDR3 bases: TGTGCCAGCTCACCATCAGAGGGGGCGAACACCATATATTTT.

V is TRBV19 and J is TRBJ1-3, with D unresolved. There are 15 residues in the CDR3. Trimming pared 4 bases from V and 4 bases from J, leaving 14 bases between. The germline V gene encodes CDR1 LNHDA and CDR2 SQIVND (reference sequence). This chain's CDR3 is CASSTRGVGGNTIYF. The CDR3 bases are TGTGCCAGTAGTACCAGAGGCGTTGGGGGAAACACCATATATTTT. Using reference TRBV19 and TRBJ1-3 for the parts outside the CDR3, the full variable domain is DGGITQSPKYLFRKEGQNVTLSCEQNLNHDAMYWYRQDPGQGLRLIYYSQIVNDFQKGDIAEGYSVSREKKESFPLTVTSAQKNPTAFYLCASSTRGVGGNTIYFGEGSWLTVV.

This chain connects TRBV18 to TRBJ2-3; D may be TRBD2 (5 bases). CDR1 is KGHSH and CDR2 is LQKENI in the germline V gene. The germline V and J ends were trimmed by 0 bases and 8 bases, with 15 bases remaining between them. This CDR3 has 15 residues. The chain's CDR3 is CASSPPTSGDGTQYF. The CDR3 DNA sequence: TGTGCCAGCTCACCACCCACATCCGGGGATGGTACGCAGTATTTT.

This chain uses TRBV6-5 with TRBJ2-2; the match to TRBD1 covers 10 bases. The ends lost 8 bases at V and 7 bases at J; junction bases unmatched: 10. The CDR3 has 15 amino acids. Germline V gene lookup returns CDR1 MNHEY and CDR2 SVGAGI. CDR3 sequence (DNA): TGTGCCAGCTTGACAGGGGGCGCTGGCAGCGGGGAGCTGTTTTTT. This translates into CASLTGGAGSGELFF.

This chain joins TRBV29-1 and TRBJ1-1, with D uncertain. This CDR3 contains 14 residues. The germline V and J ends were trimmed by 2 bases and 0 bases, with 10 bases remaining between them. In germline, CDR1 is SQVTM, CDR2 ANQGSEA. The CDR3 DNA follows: TGCAGCGTTGAAACGGGGTCTATGAACACTGAAGCTTTCTTT. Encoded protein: CSVETGSMNTEAFF.

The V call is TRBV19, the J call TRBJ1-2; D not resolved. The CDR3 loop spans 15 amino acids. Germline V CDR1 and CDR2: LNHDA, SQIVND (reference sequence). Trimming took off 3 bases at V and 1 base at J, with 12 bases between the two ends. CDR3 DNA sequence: TGTGCCAGTAGTATTGTCGCGACTGGTAACTATGGCTACACCTTC. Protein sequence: CASSIVATGNYGYTF.

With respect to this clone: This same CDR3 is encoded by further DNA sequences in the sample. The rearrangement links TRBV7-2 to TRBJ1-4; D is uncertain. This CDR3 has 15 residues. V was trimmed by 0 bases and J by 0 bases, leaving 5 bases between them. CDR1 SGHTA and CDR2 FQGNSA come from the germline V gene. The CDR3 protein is CASSLARATNEKLFF. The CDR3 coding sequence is TGTGCCAGCAGCTTAGCGAGAGCAACTAATGAAAAACTGTTTTTT.

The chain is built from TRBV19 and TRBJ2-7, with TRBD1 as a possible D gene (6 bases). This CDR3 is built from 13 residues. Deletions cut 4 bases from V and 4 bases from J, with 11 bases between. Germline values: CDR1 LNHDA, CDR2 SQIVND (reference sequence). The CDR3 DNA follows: TGTGCCAGTAGTACCGGTAGGGGGTACGAGCAGTACTTC. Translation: CASSTGRGYEQYF.

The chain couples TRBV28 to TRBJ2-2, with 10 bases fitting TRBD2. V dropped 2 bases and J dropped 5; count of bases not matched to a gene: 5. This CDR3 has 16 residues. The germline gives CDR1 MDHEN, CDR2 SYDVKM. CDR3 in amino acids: CASSLGLAGVTGELFF. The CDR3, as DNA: TGTGCCAGCAGTTTAGGTCTAGCGGGAGTTACCGGGGAGCTGTTTTTT. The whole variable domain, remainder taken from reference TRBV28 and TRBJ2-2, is DVKVTQSSRYLVKRTGEKVFLECVQDMDHENMFWYRQDPGLGLRLIYFSYDVKMKEKGDIPEGYSVSREKKERFSLILESASTNQTSMYLCASSLGLAGVTGELFFGEGSRLTVL.

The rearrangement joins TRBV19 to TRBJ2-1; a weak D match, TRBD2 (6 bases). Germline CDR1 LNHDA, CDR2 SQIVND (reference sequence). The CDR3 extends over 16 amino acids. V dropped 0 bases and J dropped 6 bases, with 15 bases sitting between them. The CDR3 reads CASSIDMGRGVNEQFF. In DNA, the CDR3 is TGTGCCAGTAGTATAGATATGGGGCGCGGGGTCAATGAGCAGTTCTTC.

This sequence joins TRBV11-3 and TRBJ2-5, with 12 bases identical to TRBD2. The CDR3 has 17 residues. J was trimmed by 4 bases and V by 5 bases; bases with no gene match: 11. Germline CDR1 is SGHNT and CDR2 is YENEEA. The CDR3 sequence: CASSPGLAGQGGETQYF. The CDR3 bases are TGTGCCAGCAGCCCCGGACTAGCGGGGCAAGGTGGAGAGACCCAGTACTTC.

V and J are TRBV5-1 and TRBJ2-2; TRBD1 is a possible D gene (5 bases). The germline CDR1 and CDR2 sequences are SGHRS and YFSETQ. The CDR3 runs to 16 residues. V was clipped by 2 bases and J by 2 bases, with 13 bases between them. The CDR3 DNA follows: TGCGCCAGCAGCTTTCGTGACAGTTTTAACACCGGGGAGCTGTTTTTT. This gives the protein CASSFRDSFNTGELFF.

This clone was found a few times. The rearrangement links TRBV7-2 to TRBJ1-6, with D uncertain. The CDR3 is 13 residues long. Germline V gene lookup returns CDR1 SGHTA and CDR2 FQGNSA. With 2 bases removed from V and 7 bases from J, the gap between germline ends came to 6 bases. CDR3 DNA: TGTGCCAGCAGCTTACAGAGGAATTCACCCCTCCACTTT. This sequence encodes CASSLQRNSPLHF.

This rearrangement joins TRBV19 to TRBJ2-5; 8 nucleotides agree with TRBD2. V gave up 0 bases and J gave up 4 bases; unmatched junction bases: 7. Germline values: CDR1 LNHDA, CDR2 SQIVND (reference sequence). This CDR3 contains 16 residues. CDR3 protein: CASSIEGRGARETQYF. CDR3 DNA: TGTGCCAGTAGTATAGAGGGGCGGGGGGCCAGAGAGACCCAGTACTTC.